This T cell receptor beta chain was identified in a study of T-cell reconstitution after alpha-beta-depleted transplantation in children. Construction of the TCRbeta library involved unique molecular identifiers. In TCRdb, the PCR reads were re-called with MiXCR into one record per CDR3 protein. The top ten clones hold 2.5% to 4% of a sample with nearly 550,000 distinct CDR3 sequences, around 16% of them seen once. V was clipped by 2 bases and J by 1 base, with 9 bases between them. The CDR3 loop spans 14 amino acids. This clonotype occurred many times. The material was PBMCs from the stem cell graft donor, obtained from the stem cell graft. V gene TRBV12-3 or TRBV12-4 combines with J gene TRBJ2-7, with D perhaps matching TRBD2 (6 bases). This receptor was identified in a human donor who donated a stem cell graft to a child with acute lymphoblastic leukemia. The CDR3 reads CASSLLGGSYEQYF. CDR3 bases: TGTGCCAGCAGTTTATTGGGGGGTTCCTACGAGCAGTACTTC.